These 16 T cell receptor beta chains originate from one sample sequenced in a study of regulatory T cells in long-lasting Graves disease. Arm-PCR with iRepertoire HTBI primers amplified the CDR3 regions for these TCR beta libraries. TCRdb re-called the multiplex PCR reads with MiXCR, one entry per CDR3 protein. The top ten clones hold about 36% of a sample with 320,000 or so distinct CDR3 sequences, more than 15% of them seen once. Time point specified: newly diagnosed GD, antithyroid drugs for less than 3 months. Following extraction of RNA from PBMCs, that RNA was used to make the TCR library. This material consisted of peripheral blood mononuclear cells (PBMCs), taken at new diagnosis, from a patient treated with antithyroid drugs. Every receptor here comes from a female donor with Graves disease.

This clonotype was seen many times. V is TRBV28 and J is TRBJ1-1; D is uncertain. Looked up from germline, CDR1 is MDHEN and CDR2 is SYDVKM. Trimming shortened V by 8 bases and J by 9 bases, and 13 bases separated the two germline ends. The CDR3 spans 11 residues. The CDR3 coding sequence is TGTGCCAGCCCCTCCCCAGAGAAAGCTTTCTTT. It is translated as CASPSPEKAFF.

This clonotype was picked up many times. The rearrangement uses TRBV12-3 or TRBV12-4 and TRBJ2-3; 11 nucleotides agree with TRBD2. The ends lost 3 bases at V and 0 bases at J; junction bases unmatched: 11. This CDR3 contains 19 residues. The CDR3 reads CASSFEGTSGRASTDTQYF. The CDR3 DNA sequence: TGTGCCAGCAGTTTTGAGGGGACTAGCGGACGTGCTAGCACAGATACGCAGTATTTT.

This clonotype showed up many times. The V and J genes are TRBV9 and TRBJ2-7; 9 bases are shared with TRBD1. The J segment lost 6 bases and the V segment lost 3 bases, leaving 10 bases of the junction unmatched. The CDR3 consists of 15 residues. CDR1 is SGDLS and CDR2 is YYNGEE in the germline V gene. CDR3 loop: CASSATGTGTAEQYF. The CDR3 DNA reads TGTGCCAGCAGCGCAACCGGGACAGGGACAGCCGAGCAGTACTTC.

This clonotype was found many times. The V gene is TRBV28, the J gene TRBJ2-3; TRBD1 is a possible D gene (5 bases). This CDR3 is built from 15 residues. V was cut by 6 bases and J by 5 bases, with 18 bases left in between. Germline CDR1 MDHEN, CDR2 SYDVKM. CDR3 sequence reads: CASSSGRQGLDTQYF. The CDR3 DNA is TGTGCCAGCAGCTCGGGTCGGCAGGGATTAGATACGCAGTATTTT. The entire variable domain, with the rest obtained from reference TRBV28 and TRBJ2-3, is as follows: DVKVTQSSRYLVKRTGEKVFLECVQDMDHENMFWYRQDPGLGLRLIYFSYDVKMKEKGDIPEGYSVSREKKERFSLILESASTNQTSMYLCASSSGRQGLDTQYFGPGTRLTVL.

The chain couples TRBV20-1 to TRBJ2-5; possibly TRBD1 for D (6 bases). This CDR3 is 16 amino acids long. Trimming pared 3 bases from V and 1 base from J, leaving 18 bases between. Looked up from germline, CDR1 is DFQATT and CDR2 is SNEGSKA (reference sequence). CDR3 sequence (DNA): TGCAGTGCTAGTAGAACAGGGTTTCACCCCCAAGAGACCCAGTACTTC. This encodes CSASRTGFHPQETQYF.

The chain carries TRBV2 and TRBJ1-4, with D perhaps matching TRBD1 (6 bases). V lost 8 bases and J lost 3, with 10 bases in between. CDR1 is SNHLY, CDR2 FYNNEI, per germline. This CDR3 spans 13 amino acids. Here the CDR3 DNA reads TGTGCCAGCGCAGGGGCGGCTAATGAAAAACTGTTTTTT. Translated: CASAGAANEKLFF. Filled out from reference TRBV2 and TRBJ1-4, the complete variable domain reads EPEVTQTPSHQVTQMGQEVILRCVPISNHLYFYWYRQILGQKVEFLVSFYNNEISEKSEIFDDQFSVERPDGSNFTLKIRSTKLEDSAMYFCASAGAANEKLFFGSGTQLSVL.

The V and J genes are TRBV30 and TRBJ2-3, with 10 positions matching TRBD1. The germline V gene encodes CDR1 GTSNPN and CDR2 SVGIG (reference sequence). With V trimmed by 3 bases and J by 1 base, 4 bases remained unmatched. CDR3 size: 15 residues. CDR3 nucleotide sequence: TGTGCCTGGAGCGCCGGGACAGGGGGCACAGATACGCAGTATTTT. Its protein product is CAWSAGTGGTDTQYF.

This clonotype was detected ten times or more. This chain joins TRBV19 and TRBJ2-5; D is ambiguous. The V and J ends lost 7 bases and 4 bases respectively, with 16 bases between them. Germline V gene lookup returns CDR1 LNHDA and CDR2 SQIVND (reference sequence). CDR3 length: 14 residues. The CDR3 reads CASMSGRASETQYF. As DNA, the CDR3 is TGTGCCAGTATGAGTGGTAGGGCCTCAGAGACCCAGTACTTC.

Note on this clonotype: A much bigger clone sits one base away, suggesting this may be a read error. The chain couples TRBV30 to TRBJ1-6; D call uncertain. Trimming cost V 7 bases and J 6 bases, with 13 bases left between them. CDR1 GTSNPN and CDR2 SVGIG come from the germline V gene (reference sequence). CDR3 size: 13 residues. DNA of the CDR3: TGTGCCTCGAGGGAGGTCCGTAATTCACCCCTCCACTTT. This encodes CASREVRNSPLHF.

The sample holds many counts of this clonotype. This chain uses TRBV18 with TRBJ2-2, with D possibly matching TRBD1 (6 bases). This CDR3 is 16 amino acids long. The V end lost 3 bases, the J end lost 3 bases, and 14 bases lay between the germline ends. Per germline, CDR1 KGHSH and CDR2 LQKENI. This chain's CDR3 is CASSPLGARDTGELFF. The CDR3 DNA sequence: TGTGCCAGCTCACCGCTGGGGGCGCGTGACACCGGGGAGCTGTTTTTT.

In its sample, this clonotype was seen many times. The rearrangement uses TRBV24-1 and TRBJ2-2; TRBD1 might be the D (6 bases). CDR3 size: 16 residues. CDR1 KGHDR and CDR2 SFDVKD come from the germline V gene. The V end was cut by 1 base, the J end by 4 bases, with 12 bases between. CDR3 DNA sequence: TGTGCCACCAGTGATTTTGGTGGACAGACCACCGGGGAGCTGTTTTTT. It yields the protein CATSDFGGQTTGELFF.

This clonotype was detected many times. This chain connects TRBV15 to TRBJ2-7, with a possible D match to TRBD1 (5 bases). Trimming cost V 5 bases and J 1 base, with 12 bases left between them. In germline, CDR1 is LNHNV, CDR2 YYDKDF (reference sequence). The CDR3 runs to 14 residues. CDR3 sequence (DNA): TGTGCCACCAGCGCACGCCAGGGTTCCTACGAGCAGTACTTC. This translates into CATSARQGSYEQYF.

The V and J genes are TRBV20-1 and TRBJ2-7; TRBD1 is a possible D gene (6 bases). This CDR3 has 11 residues. Germline values: CDR1 DFQATT, CDR2 SNEGSKA (reference sequence). The DNA for the CDR3 is TGCAGCCCCCAGGGGATCTACGAGCAGTACTTC. Protein sequence: CSPQGIYEQYF.

Ten or more counts support this clonotype. This chain joins TRBV3-1 and TRBJ1-3; D perhaps matches TRBD1 (5 bases). The V gene's germline CDR1 is LGHDT and CDR2 YNNKEL (reference sequence). Between the trimmed V and J ends, which lost 2 bases and 0 bases, there was a span of 8 bases. The CDR3 sequence is 15 residues long. The CDR3 region is CASSQRTSSGNTIYF. CDR3 nucleotides: TGTGCCAGCAGCCAACGGACAAGCTCTGGAAACACCATATATTTT.

This clonotype was detected ten times or more. The chain recombines TRBV19 with TRBJ2-7; 9 bases map to TRBD1. The J segment lost 7 bases and the V segment lost 8 bases, leaving 12 bases of the junction unmatched. The CDR3 consists of 14 residues. Germline V gene lookup returns CDR1 LNHDA and CDR2 SQIVND (reference sequence). The CDR3 here is CASRRDRATGEQYF. As DNA, the CDR3 is TGTGCCAGTCGCCGGGACAGGGCGACGGGTGAGCAGTACTTC.

Concerning this clonotype: A single base separates this from a much larger clone, so it may be a read error. The V gene is TRBV12-3 or TRBV12-4, the J gene TRBJ1-5; unclear D gene. The CDR3 has 13 amino acids. V lost 6 bases and J 3 bases, leaving 9 bases between the germline ends. The CDR3, as DNA: TGTGCCAGCAGAAAACACGACAATCAGCCCCAGCATTTT. This sequence encodes CASRKHDNQPQHF.